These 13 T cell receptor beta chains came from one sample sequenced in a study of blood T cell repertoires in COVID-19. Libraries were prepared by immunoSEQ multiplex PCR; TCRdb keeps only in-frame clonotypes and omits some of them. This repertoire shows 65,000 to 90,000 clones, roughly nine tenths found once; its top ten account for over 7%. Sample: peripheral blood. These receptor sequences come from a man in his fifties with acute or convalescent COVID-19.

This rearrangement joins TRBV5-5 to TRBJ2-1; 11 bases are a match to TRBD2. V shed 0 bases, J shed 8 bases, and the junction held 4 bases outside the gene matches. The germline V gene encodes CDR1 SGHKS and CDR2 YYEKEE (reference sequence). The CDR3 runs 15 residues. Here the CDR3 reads CASSLVAGGLYEQFF. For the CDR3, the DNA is TGTGCCAGCAGCTTGGTAGCGGGGGGGCTATATGAGCAGTTCTTC.

In DNA, the CDR3 is TGCGCCAGCAGCTCTCAGGACACCTATGGCTACACCTTC. Amino acids: CASSSQDTYGYTF. J is TRBJ1-2 and V is TRBV5-1; the D gene is possibly TRBD1 (5 bases). V was trimmed by 3 bases and J by 4 bases, leaving 10 bases between them. The CDR3 extends over 13 amino acids. CDR1 and CDR2 from the germline V gene are SGHRS and YFSETQ.

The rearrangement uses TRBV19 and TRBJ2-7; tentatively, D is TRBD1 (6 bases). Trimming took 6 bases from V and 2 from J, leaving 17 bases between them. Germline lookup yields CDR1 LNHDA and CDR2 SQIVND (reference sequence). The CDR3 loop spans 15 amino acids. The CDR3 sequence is CASRLQGSSPYEQYF. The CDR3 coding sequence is TGTGCCAGTAGATTACAGGGTTCGTCTCCCTACGAGCAGTACTTC.

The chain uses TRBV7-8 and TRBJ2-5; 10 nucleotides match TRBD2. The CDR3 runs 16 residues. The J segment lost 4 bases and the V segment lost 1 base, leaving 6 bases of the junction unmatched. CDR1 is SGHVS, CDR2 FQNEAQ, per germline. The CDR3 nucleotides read TGTGCCAGCAGCTTAGGAGGGTCTAGCGGGGGAGAGACCCAGTACTTC. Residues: CASSLGGSSGGETQYF.

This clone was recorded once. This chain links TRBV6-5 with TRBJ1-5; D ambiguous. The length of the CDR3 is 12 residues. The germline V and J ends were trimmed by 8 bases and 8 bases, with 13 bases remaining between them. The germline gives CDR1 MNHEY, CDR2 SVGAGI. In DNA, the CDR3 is TGTGCCAGCCCGTGGCAGTTTGAGCCCCAGCATTTT. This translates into CASPWQFEPQHF.

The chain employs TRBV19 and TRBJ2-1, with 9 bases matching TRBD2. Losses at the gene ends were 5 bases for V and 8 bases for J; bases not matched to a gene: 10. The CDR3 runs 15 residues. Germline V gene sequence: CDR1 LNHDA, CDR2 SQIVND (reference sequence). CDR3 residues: CASSGVASGVDEQFF. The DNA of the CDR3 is TGTGCCAGTAGTGGGGTGGCTAGCGGGGTCGATGAGCAGTTCTTC. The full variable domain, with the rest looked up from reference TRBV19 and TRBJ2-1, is DGGITQSPKYLFRKEGQNVTLSCEQNLNHDAMYWYRQDPGQGLRLIYYSQIVNDFQKGDIAEGYSVSREKKESFPLTVTSAQKNPTAFYLCASSGVASGVDEQFFGPGTRLTVL.

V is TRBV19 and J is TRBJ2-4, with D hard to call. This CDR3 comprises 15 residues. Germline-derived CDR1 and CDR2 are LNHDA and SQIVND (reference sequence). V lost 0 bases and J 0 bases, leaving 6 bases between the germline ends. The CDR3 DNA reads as TGTGCCAGTAGTATAGAATACTTAGCCAAAAACATTCAGTACTTC. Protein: CASSIEYLAKNIQYF.

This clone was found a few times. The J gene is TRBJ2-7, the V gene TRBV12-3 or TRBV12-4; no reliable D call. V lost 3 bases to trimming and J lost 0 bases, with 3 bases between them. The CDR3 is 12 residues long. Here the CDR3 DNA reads TGTGCCAGCAGTTTGCGCTCCTACGAGCAGTACTTC. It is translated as CASSLRSYEQYF.

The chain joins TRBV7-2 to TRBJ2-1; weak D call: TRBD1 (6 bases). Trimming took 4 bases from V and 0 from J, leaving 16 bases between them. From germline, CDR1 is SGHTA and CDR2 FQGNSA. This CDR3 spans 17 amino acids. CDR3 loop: CASSSTLQGSSYNEQFF. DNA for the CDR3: TGTGCCAGCAGCTCCACCTTACAGGGTAGCTCCTACAATGAGCAGTTCTTC. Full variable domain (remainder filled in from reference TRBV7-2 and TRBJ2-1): GAGVSQSPSNKVTEKGKDVELRCDPISGHTALYWYRQSLGQGLEFLIYFQGNSAPDKSGLPSDRFSAERTGGSVSTLTIQRTQQEDSAVYLCASSSTLQGSSYNEQFFGPGTRLTVL.

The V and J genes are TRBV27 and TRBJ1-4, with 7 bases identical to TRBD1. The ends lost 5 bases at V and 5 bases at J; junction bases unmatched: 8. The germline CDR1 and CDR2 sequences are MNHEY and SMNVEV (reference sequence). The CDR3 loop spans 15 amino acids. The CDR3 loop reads CASSTLETGNEKLFF. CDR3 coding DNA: TGTGCCAGCAGTACTCTCGAGACAGGGAATGAAAAACTGTTTTTT.

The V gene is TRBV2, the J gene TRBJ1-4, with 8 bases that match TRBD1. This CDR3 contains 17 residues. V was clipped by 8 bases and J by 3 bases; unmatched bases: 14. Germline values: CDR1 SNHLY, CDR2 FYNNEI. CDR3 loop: CASVRDPRGQANEKLFF. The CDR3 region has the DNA TGTGCCAGCGTTCGGGATCCCAGGGGGCAGGCTAATGAAAAACTGTTTTTT.

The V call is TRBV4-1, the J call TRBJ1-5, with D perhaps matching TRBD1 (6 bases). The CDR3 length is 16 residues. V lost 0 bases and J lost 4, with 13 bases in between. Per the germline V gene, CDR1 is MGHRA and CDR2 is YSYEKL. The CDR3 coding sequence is TGCGCCAGCAGCCAAGATCCAGGGGAACGAAATCAGCCCCAGCATTTT. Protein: CASSQDPGERNQPQHF.

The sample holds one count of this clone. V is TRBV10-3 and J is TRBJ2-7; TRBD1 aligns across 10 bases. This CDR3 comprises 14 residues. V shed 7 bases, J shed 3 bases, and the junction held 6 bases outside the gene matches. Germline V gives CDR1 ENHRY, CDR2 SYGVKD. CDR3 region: CAITSGTGDYEQYF. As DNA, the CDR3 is TGTGCCATCACCTCCGGGACAGGGGACTACGAGCAGTACTTC.